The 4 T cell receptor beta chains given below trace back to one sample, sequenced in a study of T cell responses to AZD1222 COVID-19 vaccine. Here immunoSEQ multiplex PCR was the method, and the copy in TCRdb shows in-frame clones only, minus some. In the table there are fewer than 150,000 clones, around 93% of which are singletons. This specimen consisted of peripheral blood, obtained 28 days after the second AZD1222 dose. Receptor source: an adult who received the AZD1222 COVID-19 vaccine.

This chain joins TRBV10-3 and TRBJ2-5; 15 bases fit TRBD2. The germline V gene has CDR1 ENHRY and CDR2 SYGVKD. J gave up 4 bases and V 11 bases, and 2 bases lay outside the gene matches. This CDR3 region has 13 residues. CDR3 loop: CASGLAGGETQYF. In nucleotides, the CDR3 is TGTGCCTCGGGACTAGCGGGGGGAGAGACCCAGTACTTC.

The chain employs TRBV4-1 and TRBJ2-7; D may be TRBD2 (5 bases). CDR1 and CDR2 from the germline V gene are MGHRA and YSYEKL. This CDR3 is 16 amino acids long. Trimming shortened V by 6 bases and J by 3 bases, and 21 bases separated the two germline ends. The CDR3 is CASSRGPPEGYYEQYF. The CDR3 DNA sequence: TGCGCCAGCAGTCGCGGCCCCCCCGAGGGCTACTACGAGCAGTACTTC.

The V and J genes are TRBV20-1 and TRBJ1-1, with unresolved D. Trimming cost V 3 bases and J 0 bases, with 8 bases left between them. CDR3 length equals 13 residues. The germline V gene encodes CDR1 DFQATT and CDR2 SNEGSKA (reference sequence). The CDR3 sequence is CSASGPLNTEAFF. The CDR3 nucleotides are TGCAGTGCTAGTGGACCGTTGAACACTGAAGCTTTCTTT.

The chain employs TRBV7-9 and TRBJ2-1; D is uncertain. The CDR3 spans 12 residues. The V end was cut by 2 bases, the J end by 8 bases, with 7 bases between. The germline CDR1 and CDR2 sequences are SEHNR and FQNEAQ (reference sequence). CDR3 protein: CASSLWGYEQFF. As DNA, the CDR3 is TGTGCCAGCAGCTTATGGGGATATGAGCAGTTCTTC.